The next 20 T cell receptor beta chains were all read from a single sample in a study of T cells in women clearing cervical HPV infection. Assay: immunoSEQ multiplex PCR; the TCRdb copy retains only in-frame clones and omits some. This repertoire includes around 35,000 clones. Sequenced input: blood buffy coat. Every receptor here comes from a woman between 18 and 69 years old with a cervical HPV16 infection that either progressed to CIN3+ or cleared (not recorded which).

On this clone: The read terminates 3 residues ahead of where the CDR3 ends, so the germline J gene completes it. This chain connects TRBV5-1 to TRBJ2-2, with TRBD1 matching 11 bases. Unmatched junction bases numbered 8, after V lost 4 bases and J lost 6 bases. Germline loops: CDR1 SGHRS, CDR2 YFSETQ. CDR3 size: 16 residues. This chain's CDR3 is CASSRTGGDLSGELFF. CDR3 DNA, as far as it was read: TGCGCCAGCAGCCGGACAGGGGGCGATTTATCCGGGGAG.

As to this clone: The CDR3 is cut off 3 residues early in the read; its end comes from the germline J gene. The rearrangement uses TRBV2 and TRBJ1-1, with a possible D match to TRBD1 (6 bases). Per germline, CDR1 SNHLY and CDR2 FYNNEI. The V end lost 0 bases, the J end lost 7 bases, and 12 bases lay between the germline ends. This CDR3 is 14 amino acids long. The CDR3 bases that were read are TGTGCCAGCAGTGAAGCTGGGCAGGGGAGTGAA. As protein: CASSEAGQGSE. In full, the CDR3 is CASSEAGQGSEAFF.

Regarding this clone: The CDR3 end falls 3 residues outside the read, so it is completed with the germline J gene. The J gene is TRBJ2-1, the V gene TRBV29-1; TRBD2 is a possible D gene (6 bases). Trimming shortened V by 7 bases and J by 4 bases, and 11 bases separated the two germline ends. CDR3 size: 12 residues. Germline-derived CDR1 and CDR2 are SQVTM and ANQGSEA. The CDR3 loop reads CSGSGLYNEQFF. The DNA read from the CDR3 is TGCAGCGGATCGGGACTTTACAATGAG.

Turning to this clone: The read terminates 3 residues before the CDR3 end, so the remaining end is supplied by the germline J gene. The chain has TRBV5-1 and TRBJ2-7; 7 bases line up with TRBD2. The CDR3 runs to 14 residues. Germline V lookup: CDR1 SGHRS, CDR2 YFSETQ. V dropped 5 bases and J dropped 5; count of bases not matched to a gene: 10. CDR3 region: CASSPGLESHEQYF. The part of the CDR3 DNA that was read is TGCGCCAGCAGTCCTGGACTAGAATCCCACGAG.

Of note for this clone: The read stops 3 residues short of the end of the CDR3; the missing end is completed from the germline J gene. This chain connects TRBV7-8 to TRBJ2-3, with 7 bases fitting TRBD1. The CDR3 spans 17 residues. J gave up 0 bases and V 5 bases, and 11 bases lay outside the gene matches. CDR1 SGHVS and CDR2 FQNEAQ come from the germline V gene. The CDR3 sequence: CASSPRAQGFSTDTQYF. The CDR3 DNA, read in part, is TGTGCCAGCAGCCCCCGCGCACAGGGGTTTAGCACAGATACG.

To note about this clone: The junction does not match germline at one end; this may be a read error. The same CDR3 can be traced to other DNA sequences in this sample. The CDR3 loop reads CASSLTGVSGNTIYF. The CDR3 DNA, read in part, is TGTGCCAGCAGCCTAACAGGGGTCTCTGGAAACACG. The V gene is TRBV7-9, the J gene TRBJ1-3, with TRBD1 matching 7 bases. Sequencing ends 3 residues short of the CDR3 end; the germline J gene provides the rest. Germline loops: CDR1 SEHNR, CDR2 FQNEAQ (reference sequence). This CDR3 is 15 amino acids long.

To note about this clone: The read terminates 3 residues ahead of where the CDR3 ends, so the germline J gene completes it. The V gene is TRBV30, the J gene TRBJ1-4, with D possibly matching TRBD1 (5 bases). Germline V lookup: CDR1 GTSNPN, CDR2 SVGIG (reference sequence). The CDR3 runs 15 residues. CDR3 DNA (partial): TGTGCCTGGATACCGGATAACTCTGGGGCCAACGTA. Its translation: CAWIPDNSGANV. The whole CDR3 protein is CAWIPDNSGANVLFF.

Turning to this clone: The sequence runs out 3 residues before the end of the CDR3; the remainder is reconstructed from the germline J gene. This chain links TRBV2 with TRBJ1-4; possible D gene TRBD1, 5 bases. CDR1 is SNHLY and CDR2 is FYNNEI in the germline V gene. CDR3 size: 15 residues. V was clipped by 0 bases and J by 7 bases, with 12 bases between them. The CDR3 DNA, read in part, is TGTGCCAGCAGTGAAGCCCTGGGGGGGGGTGAAAAA. Amino acid sequence: CASSEALGGGEK. The full-length CDR3 reads as CASSEALGGGEKLFF.

A remark on this clone: Sequencing ends 3 residues short of the CDR3 end; the germline J gene provides the rest. V and J are TRBV5-1 and TRBJ2-5; 8 positions agree with TRBD2. The length of the CDR3 is 16 residues. Germline CDR1 and CDR2: SGHRS and YFSETQ. J lost 5 bases, V lost 0 bases, and 9 bases had no gene match. CDR3 bases read: TGCGCCAGCAGCTTGGGGCCGGGACTAGGTGCCGAGACC. This codes for CASSLGPGLGAET. The whole CDR3 protein is CASSLGPGLGAETQYF.

With respect to this clone: The read ends 3 residues shy of where the CDR3 ends; the end is completed using the germline J gene. The rearrangement joins TRBV20-1 to TRBJ1-2; 8 positions match TRBD1. Germline V gene lookup returns CDR1 DFQATT and CDR2 SNEGSKA (reference sequence). This CDR3 spans 13 amino acids. Trimming at V came to 3 bases and at J to 7 bases, leaving 7 bases not matched to a gene. Partial CDR3 DNA: TGCAGTGCTAGCCCAGGGGGCTACTTTGGC. Translated: CSASPGGYFG. In full, the CDR3 is CSASPGGYFGYTF.

Concerning this clone itself: The CDR3 extends 3 residues past the end of the read, so its final part is completed from the germline J gene. The chain has TRBV19 and TRBJ1-5; TRBD1 matches at 10 bases. CDR3 size: 15 residues. The V segment lost 3 bases and the J segment 5 bases; nucleotides outside the gene matches: 4. The V gene's germline CDR1 is LNHDA and CDR2 SQIVND (reference sequence). This chain's CDR3 is CASSIPGQGYQPQHF. The part of the CDR3 DNA that was read is TGTGCCAGTAGTATCCCGGGACAGGGGTATCAGCCC.

For this clone: The CDR3 extends 3 residues past the end of the read, so its final part is completed from the germline J gene. The chain combines TRBV11-3 with TRBJ1-4; no firm D call. The CDR3 consists of 14 residues. Germline lookup yields CDR1 SGHNT and CDR2 YENEEA. Trimming cost V 5 bases and J 8 bases, with 15 bases left between them. The CDR3 region is CASSGPPPGEKLFF. CDR3 bases read: TGTGCCAGCAGCGGACCACCTCCGGGGGAAAAA.

With regard to this clone: Read coverage stops 3 residues before the CDR3 terminus; the germline J gene supplies the remainder. The J gene is TRBJ2-5, the V gene TRBV19; no definite D call. Germline CDR1 LNHDA, CDR2 SQIVND (reference sequence). This CDR3 is 12 amino acids long. V shed 5 bases and J shed 5 bases, with 9 bases lying between them. The CDR3 region is CASSAGWETQYF. Incomplete CDR3 DNA: TGTGCCAGTAGTGCAGGATGGGAGACC.

As for this clone: Read sequence stops 3 residues before the CDR3 end, and the germline J gene provides the missing end. The chain is built from TRBV18 and TRBJ1-6; TRBD1 matches 8 bases. The CDR3 sequence is 15 residues long. The trim removed 4 bases at V and 6 bases at J, leaving 5 bases unmatched. Germline V lookup: CDR1 KGHSH, CDR2 LQKENI. Partial CDR3 DNA: TGTGCCAGCTCACGACAGGGGTATATTAATTCACCC. Translated, it gives CASSRQGYINSP. The full CDR3 protein reads CASSRQGYINSPLHF.

With regard to this clone: The CDR3 end falls 3 residues outside the read, so it is completed with the germline J gene. The chain links TRBV10-3 to TRBJ1-6, with TRBD1 matching 7 bases. This CDR3 spans 14 amino acids. J lost 7 bases, V lost 2 bases, and 2 bases had no gene match. From germline, CDR1 is ENHRY and CDR2 SYGVKD. The CDR3 spells CAISEAGQNSPLHF. Incomplete CDR3 DNA: TGTGCCATCAGTGAGGCGGGACAGAATTCACCC.

The CDR3 sequence is CASSIPGAGNTEAFF. Partial CDR3 DNA: TGTGCCAGTAGTATCCCAGGGGCGGGGAACACTGAA. The chain employs TRBV19 and TRBJ1-1; TRBD1 is a possible D gene (6 bases). The sequence runs out 3 residues before the end of the CDR3; the remainder is reconstructed from the germline J gene. The CDR3 extends over 15 amino acids. Trimming removed 3 bases from V and 1 base from J, with 12 bases in between. Germline lookup yields CDR1 LNHDA and CDR2 SQIVND (reference sequence).

Details on this clone: Other nucleotide sequences from this sample produce the same CDR3. Incomplete CDR3 DNA: TGTGCCAGCAGCCCGGGGACAGGGAGGAACACC. It yields the protein CASSPGTGRNT. The full CDR3 is CASSPGTGRNTIYF. This rearrangement joins TRBV7-8 to TRBJ1-3, with 9 bases fitting TRBD1. The CDR3 end is not reached by the read, which stops 3 residues before it; the germline J gene fills it in. Losses at the gene ends were 5 bases for V and 7 bases for J; bases not matched to a gene: 6. The length of the CDR3 is 14 residues. Germline V gene data show CDR1 as SGHVS and CDR2 as FQNEAQ. The complete variable domain, with remaining parts taken from reference TRBV7-8 and TRBJ1-3, reads GAGVSQSPRYKVAKRGQDVALRCDPISGHVSLFWYQQALGQGPEFLTYFQNEAQLDKSGLPSDRFFAERPEGSVSTLKIQRTQQEDSAVYLCASSPGTGRNTIYFGEGSWLTVV.

Of note for this clone: The CDR3 end is not reached by the read, which stops 3 residues before it; the germline J gene fills it in. The chain is built from TRBV6-2 or TRBV6-3 and TRBJ2-7; the match to TRBD2 covers 8 bases. Germline trimming cut 5 bases from V and 6 bases from J; bases unmatched to any gene: 6. The germline gives CDR1 MNHEY, CDR2 SVGEGT. The CDR3 has 13 residues. CDR3 bases read: TGTGCCAGCAGTGACGGGGGGGGCCGCGAG. Translated: CASSDGGGRE. The full CDR3 sequence reads CASSDGGGREQYF.

For this clone: The read terminates 3 residues ahead of where the CDR3 ends, so the germline J gene completes it. The J gene is TRBJ2-4, the V gene TRBV20-1; possible D gene TRBD1, 5 bases. Trimming took 6 bases from V and 5 from J, leaving 17 bases between them. Germline CDR1 is DFQATT and CDR2 is SNEGSKA (reference sequence). This CDR3 is built from 14 residues. CDR3 bases read: TGCAGTGCCCGACTCGGACAATTTCAAAACATT. Translation gives CSARLGQFQNI. The entire CDR3 is CSARLGQFQNIQYF.

This clone shows up as medium-sized by frequency. The CDR3 extends 3 residues past the end of the read, so its final part is completed from the germline J gene. The chain carries TRBV19 and TRBJ2-4, with 8 bases aligning to TRBD1. From germline, CDR1 is LNHDA and CDR2 SQIVND (reference sequence). This CDR3 contains 14 residues. Germline trimming cut 4 bases from V and 8 bases from J; bases unmatched to any gene: 7. CDR3 DNA, as far as it was read: TGTGCCAGTAGTACCCGACAGGGGACGGACATT. Its translation is CASSTRQGTDI. The full CDR3 reads CASSTRQGTDIQYF.